The 2 T cell receptor beta chains below come from one sample, sequenced in a study of cytomegalovirus exposure and HLA in healthy donors. 60 Vbeta and 13 Jbeta primers were used in PCR. TCRdb's table, derived via immunoSEQ multiplex PCR, lists solely in-frame clones and lacks some. The data hold 35,000 to 50,000 clones, with 50% observed a single time. The specimen was PBMCs. Source of these receptors: a human donor in good health.

The rearrangement uses TRBV30 and TRBJ2-1; 8 bases match TRBD1. This CDR3 comprises 14 residues. CDR1 and CDR2 (germline): GTSNPN, SVGIG (reference sequence). V gave up 3 bases and J gave up 9 bases; unmatched junction bases: 10. The CDR3: CAWSRTGSIGEQFF. The CDR3 nucleotides are TGTGCCTGGAGCAGGACAGGGTCTATCGGTGAGCAGTTCTTC.

The chain couples TRBV10-2 to TRBJ1-2; D unresolved. V lost 2 bases, J lost 8 bases, and 12 bases lay in between. Germline V gene lookup returns CDR1 WSHSY and CDR2 SAAADI. CDR3 size: 13 residues. CDR3: CASSETRGGGYTF. As DNA, the CDR3 is TGCGCCAGCAGTGAGACTCGGGGAGGCGGCTACACCTTC.